This T cell receptor beta chain was sequenced for a study of cytomegalovirus exposure and HLA in healthy donors (dated by TCRdb to about 2017). Describing the broader study: According to an earlier analysis of several hundred of the donors, 150 million to 200 million T cells yielded 95 million to 140 million unique TCR beta sequences and more than 250 Gb of sequence data. The study was designed to test whether signatures of past pathogen exposure could be identified by cataloging public T cell receptors. The study used immunosequencing to profile the T cell repertoires of 666 subjects and linked those repertoires to cytomegalovirus serostatus. Rather than drawing on any new phenotypic data, the later analysis identified candidate immune exposures from TCR beta sequences and the way those sequences occurred across donors. Class I and class II HLA loci were covered by the typing at four-digit resolution. Every discovery cohort repertoire had been produced on one sequencing platform. Across about 370 genotyped donors of the cohort, an average of roughly 200,000 unique TCR beta nucleotide sequences per donor were sequenced, and roughly 18% of those sequences were non-productive. Roughly 5 DR-DQ haplotypes were handled as single units for association and clustering, since linkage in the cohort was strong. In a later genetic analysis, genome-wide SNP genotypes for about 65% of the 666 donors were used, and that subset was treated as a discovery cohort. Donor age, sex, ethnicity and CMV serostatus were collected together with the repertoire data. The number of typed donors differed by locus: about 629-630 for A, B, C, DRB1 and DQB1; 522 for DQA1; around 610 for DPA1; and about 470 for DPB1. An earlier analysis of fewer than 750 of the donors used high-throughput TCR beta sequencing to judge whether each TCR beta V gene segment behaved as functional or pseudogenic. A later analysis re-examined previously published TCR beta repertoires from roughly 720 donors and added high-resolution HLA genotyping to investigate patterns of TCR occurrence. The study combined high-throughput TCR immunosequencing, statistical association of individual TCRs with disease status, and machine learning to predict cytomegalovirus infection status. An early release that covered around 590 HLA-typed donors contained approximately 300 gigabases of sequencing data and 65 million to 100 million unique TCR sequences. Of the 300 to 500 genotyped donors, 75% to 85% were placed in the genetic ancestry cluster associated with self-reported Caucasian donors. In addition to the first cohort of approximately 670 subjects, a separate validation cohort of 130 or so different subjects was used.

Worth noting for this clone: Its antigen target is currently unknown. No clone much larger than this one lies a single base away; base qualities are absent.

Paper-wide results and their limitations: A few of the identified cytomegalovirus-associated TCR beta chains were confirmed in vitro to be specific for cytomegalovirus antigens. Strong co-occurrence of HLA alleles, especially DR and DQ, made assigning TCR associations to individual alleles difficult. Because counts were too low, roughly 16 rarely observed V segments, including chromosome 9 orphons, were left out of the earlier analysis of 500 to 650 of the donors. Because HLA typing was unavailable for some donors at each locus, only the typed subset was used in association tests. A further reported finding was that TCR beta sequences accurately predicted the HLA-A and HLA-B alleles for most subjects in the first cohort. Correlated functional status among segregating V segments might reflect linkage disequilibrium, but an unknown experimental factor could not be ruled out. A later genetic analysis associated a missense DCLRE1C variant with V-gene and J-gene trimming of TCR beta chains, and an independent cohort replicated the association. According to the authors, the approach could potentially be generalized to other disease states and immunological phenotypes. Roughly uniform sequencing depth across donors was assumed in presence/absence analyses, although this assumption may not hold. The classifier was reported to diagnose cytomegalovirus status with high specificity and sensitivity in both the original cohort and the validation cohort. The study listed 150 to 200 TCR beta chains as associated with cytomegalovirus. In a later analysis, several top co-occurrence clusters were reported to appear linked to parvovirus B19, influenza, CMV and Epstein-Barr virus. A cluster of highly shared sequence variants was judged likely to represent a technical artifact of the sequencing pipeline. In a later analysis, HLA-associated TCR beta chains showed more clonal expansion and lower generation probabilities than non-associated chains that were equally common. In a later analysis, most CMV-associated TCR beta chains were found to appear HLA-restricted, with HLA associations seemingly driven largely by CMV exposure. Compared with the approximately 670-donor mean, donors in an Asian-associated ancestry cluster had fewer N-insertions in productive TCRs, according to a later genetic analysis. Some IMGT-functional V segments, including TRBV6-2 and TRBV6-3, could not be distinguished by the 87-base-pair reads and were therefore excluded. A later analysis associated about 18,000 TCR beta sequences with specific HLA alleles at a false discovery rate of 0.05. The cohort was sequenced for TCR beta chains only, and without alpha or paired-chain data the features that could be detected were limited. The only immune exposure information available for the cohort was CMV serostatus. Most TCR sequences were seen in very few donors, while some public TCRs were found in many individuals. Broadly in line with IMGT annotations, most TCR beta V segments showed up in productive rearrangements about 87% or about 30% of the time in an earlier analysis of about 500 of the donors. A later analysis found that TCR association rates varied across HLA loci, with DRB1 alleles showing the most associated TCRs and HLA-C alleles the fewest.

The CDR3 starts with the cysteine, ends with the phenylalanine, and has 9 residues. Only the CDR3 part of the read is kept: 27 bases, read in frame from the first base. In total, approximately 700 healthy bone marrow donors made up the cohort. At the time of sampling, all cohort members were nominally healthy, though unrecorded immune exposures were likely present. The donor tested CMV seronegative and was one of the 352 seronegative cohort members. A peripheral blood sample was provided by each donor, and peripheral blood mononuclear cells were used for TCR beta sequencing. Genomic DNA extraction from the blood cell samples was performed with the Qiagen DNeasy Blood Extraction Kit. Libraries came from the immunoSEQ multiplex PCR assay. For the multiplex PCR, a mixture combining 60 forward primers for TCR Vbeta segments and 13 reverse primers for TCR Jbeta segments was used. The CDR3 region of rearranged TCR beta genes was amplified from genomic DNA with a multiplex PCR assay. Amplified TCR beta libraries were sequenced as 87-base-pair reads on the Illumina HiSeq System. The original pipeline was this. A later analysis counted about 82 million unique TCR beta chains across the 600 to 850 repertoires, and around 9.9 million of these chains were shared by at least two donors. Raw reads were error-corrected and collapsed into unique sequences by a nearest-neighbor algorithm in which closely related sequences were merged to remove PCR and sequencing errors. To assign V, D and J gene segments, CDR3 sequences were aligned to IMGT reference sequences. For a sequence to be retained, a match of at least six nucleotides was required to both a V gene segment and a J gene segment. A rearrangement counted as productive if the CDR3 had no stop codons and remained in frame with V and J, and every other rearrangement counted as non-productive. CDR3 was defined according to IMGT convention as the region running from the second conserved V-encoded cysteine to the conserved J-encoded phenylalanine. Sequences without an unambiguous match to a single V gene segment were excluded from the earlier analysis of several hundred of the donors. An earlier analysis of 587 of the donors classified V segments as functional when productive rearrangements were above 56.7% and as segregating when the standard deviation between donors was above 5%. A statistical classification framework was developed to diagnose cytomegalovirus status using the catalog of TCR beta chain sequences. A later analysis assigned V and J genes by comparing TCR nucleotide sequences with IMGT/GENE-DB human TR gene sequences. A later analysis assigned CDR3 sequences and most-parsimonious VDJ recombination scenarios with the TCRdist pipeline. In a later analysis, every TCR beta chain was defined by the combination of its CDR3 amino acid sequence and its V-gene family, and reads without a unique V-gene family were dropped. To address suspected cross-contamination and a sequencing artifact, a later analysis removed some 620 highly shared, low-generation-probability nucleotide sequences. For each public chain, a later analysis derived a clonal expansion index from normalized ranks of inferred template counts within each repertoire. A later analysis computed generation probabilities with a VDJ recombination model fitted to out-of-frame rearrangements, and checked the results against IGoR. Hypergeometric tests were used in a later analysis to score TCR-TCR, TCR-HLA and TCR-CMV co-occurrence, with a repertoire-size bias correction applied to the TCR pairs. A later analysis estimated false discovery rates by permuting HLA or CMV assignments 20 times. In a later analysis, co-occurring TCRs were grouped using DBSCAN, and TCRdist sequence similarity was added for clustering within HLA-allele-positive subsets. Repertoires with fewer than 30,000 or more than 120,000 public chains, plus five repertoires with anomalous nucleotide sharing, were excluded from co-occurrence clustering. TCRdb took over this immuneACCESS table, retaining in-frame rearrangements with V and J assigned. Such tables are incomplete; in checked studies, under half of the missing clones stem from an unresolved V gene, and the remainder is unexplained. That table is the source of V, J and clone size, and D and trimming were worked out from the DNA. A total of around 260,000 clones appear in this sample, about four fifths of them only once. The ten largest account for about 0.3% of the sample.

Sample: PBMCs. Here the chain combines TRBV21-1 and TRBJ1-1. TRBV21-1 has pseudogene status. This receptor was taken from a girl aged 2 to 9 in good health and CMV-seronegative. The encoded CDR3 is CACLFGAFF. The nucleotides are TGTGCCTGCCTTTTCGGGGCTTTCTTT.